Below are 8 T cell receptor beta chains sequenced from a single sample in a study of glioma-infiltrating T cells. The iRepertoire nested amplicon-rescue multiplex PCR amplified TCR alpha and beta CDR3s from RNA. TCRdb redid the calling of the multiplex PCR reads with MiXCR, one entry per CDR3 protein. The top ten clones hold roughly 5.2% of a sample with about 180,000 distinct CDR3 sequences, around 40% of them seen once. The sequencing input was glioma tissue, nonneoplastic brain tissue, or PBMCs (not recorded which). The origin of the receptors is a human donor with low-grade glioma or glioblastoma, undergoing nonglioma brain surgery, or in good health (not recorded which).

The J gene is TRBJ2-1, the V gene TRBV20-1, with D possibly matching TRBD2 (7 bases). Germline lookup yields CDR1 DFQATT and CDR2 SNEGSKA (reference sequence). Trimming removed 3 bases from V and 5 bases from J, with 20 bases in between. The CDR3 extends over 16 amino acids. This CDR3 reads CSASTVGGRANNEQFF. The CDR3 coding sequence is TGCAGTGCTAGTACAGTAGGGGGGAGGGCCAACAATGAGCAGTTCTTC.

There are many counts of this clonotype. The chain employs TRBV15 and TRBJ1-2, with TRBD1 identical over 8 bases. V lost 3 bases, J lost 3 bases, and 9 bases stayed unmatched. CDR1 and CDR2 from the germline V gene are LNHNV and YYDKDF (reference sequence). This CDR3 has 16 residues. CDR3 in amino acids: CATSRERDRRDYGYTF. DNA for the CDR3: TGTGCCACCAGCAGGGAACGGGACAGGCGTGACTATGGCTACACCTTC.

Comments on this clonotype: One end of the junction does not line up with germline, which may come from a read error. The CDR3 sequence is CASRQDEGGNQPQHF. For the CDR3, the DNA is TGCGCCAGCAGACAAGATGAGGGAGGAAATCAGCCCCAGCATTTT. This sequence joins TRBV4-1 and TRBJ1-5; D uncertain. Germline values: CDR1 MGHRA, CDR2 YSYEKL. CDR3 length equals 15 residues.

The chain is built from TRBV29-1 and TRBJ1-1; the D gene is possibly TRBD1 (6 bases). This CDR3 has 11 residues. Trimming took off 7 bases at V and 7 bases at J, with 13 bases between the two ends. Per germline, CDR1 SQVTM and CDR2 ANQGSEA. The CDR3 DNA sequence: TGCAGCGAGCGGACAGCCAGTGAAGCTTTCTTT. The encoded protein is CSERTASEAFF.

In its sample, this clonotype was seen many times. The genes are TRBV14 and TRBJ1-1; no reliable D call. This CDR3 has 13 residues. Germline CDR1 reads SGHDN; CDR2 reads FVKESK. V shed 5 bases and J shed 0 bases, with 7 bases lying between them. CDR3 amino acids: CASSRNMNTEAFF. CDR3 nucleotide sequence: TGTGCCAGCAGCAGGAACATGAACACTGAAGCTTTCTTT.

There are many counts of this clonotype. The genes are TRBV19 and TRBJ2-7, with unresolved D. The V gene's germline CDR1 is LNHDA and CDR2 SQIVND (reference sequence). V lost 10 bases and J 3 bases, leaving 10 bases between the germline ends. This CDR3 region has 11 residues. CDR3 in DNA: TGTGCCACAAGAGACATCTACGAGCAGTACTTC. This sequence encodes CATRDIYEQYF.

The rearrangement links TRBV19 to TRBJ1-1, with no clear D. V shed 4 bases and J shed 5 bases, with 14 bases lying between them. The CDR3 is 14 residues long. Germline assignment: CDR1 LNHDA and CDR2 SQIVND (reference sequence). The CDR3 DNA sequence: TGTGCCAGTAGTACCCCCGAAGTCAGGACTGAAGCTTTCTTT. Its translation: CASSTPEVRTEAFF.

Many counts were recorded for this clonotype. This chain uses TRBV28 with TRBJ2-7; D call uncertain. The CDR3 covers 13 residues. The germline V gene encodes CDR1 MDHEN and CDR2 SYDVKM. V lost 1 base and J lost 4, with 8 bases in between. The CDR3 DNA sequence: TGTGCCAGCAGTTTATTTGGGCGATACGAGCAGTACTTC. This gives the protein CASSLFGRYEQYF.